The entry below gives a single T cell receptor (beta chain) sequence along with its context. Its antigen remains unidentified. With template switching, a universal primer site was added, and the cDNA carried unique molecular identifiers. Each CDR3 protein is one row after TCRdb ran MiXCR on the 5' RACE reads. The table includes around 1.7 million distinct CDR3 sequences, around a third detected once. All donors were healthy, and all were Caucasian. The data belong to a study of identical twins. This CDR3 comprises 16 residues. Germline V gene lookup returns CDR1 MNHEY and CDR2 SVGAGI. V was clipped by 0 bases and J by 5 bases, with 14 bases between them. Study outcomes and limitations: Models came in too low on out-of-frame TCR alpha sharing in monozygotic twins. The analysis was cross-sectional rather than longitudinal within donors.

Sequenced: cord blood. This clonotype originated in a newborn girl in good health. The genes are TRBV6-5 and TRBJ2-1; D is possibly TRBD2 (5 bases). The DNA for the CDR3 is TGTGCCAGCAGTTACTCGATCCCCCGAGGGAACAATGAGCAGTTCTTC. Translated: CASSYSIPRGNNEQFF.